Listed below are T cell receptor beta chains from one sample, sequenced in a study of tumor-infiltrating lymphocytes in localized non-small cell lung cancer. TCRdb's table, derived via immunoSEQ multiplex PCR, lists solely in-frame clones and lacks some. The table has about 6,700 clones, less than 80% seen once. Material: uninvolved lung tissue not adjacent to the tumor. These receptor sequences come from a human donor with non-small cell lung cancer. CDR3s leave out the opening cysteine and the closing phenylalanine or tryptophan. A D gene is named only where the DNA matches it firmly.

CDR3 length: 14; J gene: TRBJ2-3; D gene: TRBD2; V gene: TRBV4-3; CDR3 protein: ASSLAGGRGTDTQY
CDR3 length: 10; J gene: TRBJ2-7; D gene: TRBD2; V gene: TRBV5-4; CDR3 protein: ASGLAVGEQY
CDR3 length: 14; J gene: TRBJ2-5; D gene: TRBD2; V gene: TRBV9; CDR3 protein: ASSVDAGGIQETQY
CDR3 length: 11; J gene: TRBJ2-7; D gene: NA; V gene: TRBV11-3; CDR3 protein: ASSLESGTEQY
CDR3 length: 14; J gene: TRBJ1-3; D gene: NA; V gene: TRBV5-1; CDR3 protein: ASSAGLEPTGNTIY
CDR3 length: 11; J gene: TRBJ1-1; D gene: NA; V gene: TRBV19; CDR3 protein: ASSMGPRAEAF
CDR3 length: 12; J gene: TRBJ2-2; D gene: NA; V gene: TRBV5-4; CDR3 protein: ASSLGAGAGELF
CDR3 length: 13; J gene: TRBJ2-5; D gene: NA; V gene: TRBV30; CDR3 protein: AWSARHRAAGEQY
CDR3 length: 9; J gene: TRBJ2-7; D gene: NA; V gene: TRBV27; CDR3 protein: ASSPGYEQY
CDR3 length: 15; J gene: TRBJ2-5; D gene: TRBD2; V gene: TRBV4-2; CDR3 protein: ASSQGGELAGEETQY
CDR3 length: 11; J gene: TRBJ2-7; D gene: NA; V gene: TRBV5-4; CDR3 protein: ASSRQAVYEQY
CDR3 length: 9; J gene: TRBJ1-1; D gene: NA; V gene: TRBV5-1; CDR3 protein: ASRGDIEAF
CDR3 length: 14; J gene: TRBJ2-1; D gene: NA; V gene: TRBV5-1; CDR3 protein: ASSPSLANPYNEQF
CDR3 length: 14; J gene: TRBJ1-3; D gene: NA; V gene: TRBV19; CDR3 protein: ASSIISRSSGNTIY
CDR3 length: 13; J gene: TRBJ2-7; D gene: TRBD1; V gene: TRBV27; CDR3 protein: ASSRSGTGAWEQY
CDR3 length: 17; J gene: TRBJ1-4; D gene: NA; V gene: TRBV4-3; CDR3 protein: ASSQEGGGASWPNEKLF
CDR3 length: 11; J gene: TRBJ2-7; D gene: NA; V gene: TRBV5-6; CDR3 protein: ASSLRPVYEQY
CDR3 length: 11; J gene: TRBJ1-4; D gene: NA; V gene: TRBV30; CDR3 protein: AWSGDTNEKLF
CDR3 length: 12; J gene: TRBJ2-3; D gene: NA; V gene: TRBV5-6; CDR3 protein: ASSPEPGTDTQY
CDR3 length: 13; J gene: TRBJ2-4; D gene: TRBD2; V gene: TRBV7-2; CDR3 protein: ASSSASGTKNIQY
CDR3 length: 9; J gene: TRBJ2-1; D gene: NA; V gene: TRBV20-1; CDR3 protein: SASKANEQF
CDR3 length: 13; J gene: TRBJ2-2; D gene: NA; V gene: TRBV6-5; CDR3 protein: ASSYGNLNTGELF
CDR3 length: 14; J gene: TRBJ2-1; D gene: NA; V gene: TRBV9; CDR3 protein: ASSPSGAMDYNEQF
CDR3 length: 11; J gene: TRBJ1-1; D gene: NA; V gene: TRBV7-8; CDR3 protein: ASSLGGQTEAF
CDR3 length: 11; J gene: TRBJ1-2; D gene: NA; V gene: TRBV19; CDR3 protein: ASSSQGAGRYT
CDR3 length: 14; J gene: TRBJ2-5; D gene: TRBD1; V gene: TRBV7-2; CDR3 protein: ASSRGTGGAVETQY
CDR3 length: 12; J gene: TRBJ2-7; D gene: TRBD1; V gene: TRBV19; CDR3 protein: ASRRQGSSYEQY
CDR3 length: 15; J gene: TRBJ2-3; D gene: NA; V gene: TRBV7-8; CDR3 protein: ASSLNAGRAPTDTQY
CDR3 length: 13; J gene: TRBJ2-1; D gene: TRBD1; V gene: TRBV19; CDR3 protein: ASSIEGQRYNEQF
CDR3 length: 13; J gene: TRBJ1-5; D gene: TRBD1; V gene: TRBV6-5; CDR3 protein: ASSLRQGSNQPQH
CDR3 length: 18; J gene: TRBJ2-1; D gene: TRBD2; V gene: TRBV7-2; CDR3 protein: ASSLAGLAESPKASNEQF
CDR3 length: 11; J gene: TRBJ2-3; D gene: NA; V gene: TRBV19; CDR3 protein: ASEEGGADTQY
CDR3 length: 12; J gene: TRBJ2-7; D gene: TRBD1; V gene: TRBV11-2; CDR3 protein: ASRDRDRVSEQY
CDR3 length: 11; J gene: TRBJ2-1; D gene: TRBD2; V gene: TRBV28; CDR3 protein: ASKKLAGDPEV
CDR3 length: 13; J gene: TRBJ1-5; D gene: NA; V gene: TRBV27; CDR3 protein: ASSPQGLGNQPQH
CDR3 length: 14; J gene: NA; D gene: TRBD1; V gene: TRBV5-1; CDR3 protein: ASSRLQGKRPYEQY
CDR3 length: 14; J gene: TRBJ1-5; D gene: NA; V gene: TRBV9; CDR3 protein: ASSVAGDLGNQPQH
CDR3 length: 16; J gene: TRBJ1-1; D gene: NA; V gene: TRBV2; CDR3 protein: ASSGPRHPLSMNTEAF
CDR3 length: 14; J gene: TRBJ1-2; D gene: NA; V gene: TRBV4-1; CDR3 protein: ASSQPGRVGNYGYT
CDR3 length: 15; J gene: TRBJ2-1; D gene: TRBD1; V gene: TRBV19; CDR3 protein: ASSFKAYGTGGNEQF
CDR3 length: 10; J gene: TRBJ2-7; D gene: NA; V gene: TRBV2; CDR3 protein: ASMGTSYEQY
CDR3 length: 10; J gene: NA; D gene: NA; V gene: TRBV28; CDR3 protein: ASSLSMAEQY
CDR3 length: 18; J gene: TRBJ2-6; D gene: NA; V gene: TRBV7-2; CDR3 protein: ASSLAQSLTGSSGANVLT
CDR3 length: 17; J gene: TRBJ2-3; D gene: TRBD2; V gene: TRBV7-2; CDR3 protein: ASSPRWAAGGPSTDTQY
CDR3 length: 11; J gene: TRBJ1-2; D gene: NA; V gene: TRBV29-1; CDR3 protein: SVSLGGHGGYT
CDR3 length: 11; J gene: TRBJ2-1; D gene: NA; V gene: TRBV7-3; CDR3 protein: ASSLTGVGEQF
CDR3 length: 12; J gene: TRBJ2-1; D gene: TRBD2; V gene: TRBV5-4; CDR3 protein: AIFTSGLNDEQF
CDR3 length: 13; J gene: TRBJ2-1; D gene: TRBD2; V gene: TRBV4-1; CDR3 protein: ASRPERGARNEQF
CDR3 length: 13; J gene: TRBJ1-2; D gene: TRBD1; V gene: TRBV7-9; CDR3 protein: ASSLGDRGSYGYT
CDR3 length: 15; J gene: TRBJ2-7; D gene: TRBD1; V gene: TRBV5-1; CDR3 protein: ASSLGYVTQGAYEQY